Listed here are 25 T cell receptor beta chains from one sample, sequenced in a study of T cell responses to AZD1222 COVID-19 vaccine. The data were produced by immunoSEQ multiplex PCR, yet TCRdb's version contains in-frame clones alone and is incomplete. The table includes 120,000 or so clones, approximately 92% detected once. Sequenced material: peripheral blood, taken 28 days after the second AZD1222 dose. The receptors come from an adult who received the AZD1222 COVID-19 vaccine.

This clone was seen only a few times. The V call is TRBV5-1, the J call TRBJ1-5; TRBD1 matches at 8 bases. This CDR3 region has 15 residues. The V gene's germline CDR1 is SGHRS and CDR2 YFSETQ. J gave up 6 bases and V 3 bases, and 8 bases lay outside the gene matches. CDR3 loop: CASSSGTGGGQPQHF. The CDR3 region has the DNA TGCGCCAGCAGCTCAGGGACAGGAGGCGGTCAGCCCCAGCATTTT. The full variable domain, its missing parts supplied by reference TRBV5-1 and TRBJ1-5, is KAGVTQTPRYLIKTRGQQVTLSCSPISGHRSVSWYQQTPGQGLQFLFEYFSETQRNKGNFPGRFSGRQFSNSRSEMNVSTLELGDSALYLCASSSGTGGGQPQHFGDGTRLSIL.

The V gene is TRBV2, the J gene TRBJ1-5; 7 bases match TRBD1. Losses at the gene ends were 6 bases for V and 2 bases for J; bases not matched to a gene: 7. CDR1 is SNHLY and CDR2 is FYNNEI in the germline V gene. The CDR3 covers 15 residues. For the CDR3, the DNA is TGTGCCAGCAGAATCGTCACAGGGGGCAATCAGCCCCAGCATTTT. Translation gives CASRIVTGGNQPQHF.

This clone was seen only a few times. The chain links TRBV4-1 to TRBJ1-5; D unresolved. The germline V and J ends were trimmed by 3 bases and 6 bases, with 12 bases remaining between them. The CDR3 length is 14 residues. The germline V gene encodes CDR1 MGHRA and CDR2 YSYEKL. The CDR3 region is CASSHSRGGQPQHF. For the CDR3, the DNA is TGCGCCAGCAGCCATTCCCGGGGTGGTCAGCCCCAGCATTTT.

The J gene is TRBJ2-7, the V gene TRBV5-6; D uncertain. The CDR3 has 15 residues. V dropped 1 base and J dropped 3 bases, with 14 bases sitting between them. From germline, CDR1 is SGHDT and CDR2 YYEEEE. CDR3 region: CASSLLLGLGYEQYF. The CDR3 nucleotides are TGTGCCAGCAGCTTGTTGCTGGGTCTCGGCTACGAGCAGTACTTC.

The CDR3: CASSQGQGTGELFF. DNA for the CDR3: TGTGCCAGCAGCCAAGGGCAGGGAACCGGGGAGCTGTTTTTT. The chain is built from TRBV4-2 and TRBJ2-2; D is possibly TRBD1 (5 bases). The CDR3 has 14 amino acids. Looked up from germline, CDR1 is LGHNA and CDR2 is YNFKEQ. The V end lost 1 base, the J end lost 5 bases, and 8 bases lay between the germline ends.

The rearrangement links TRBV28 to TRBJ1-1; D remains ambiguous. Germline V gene sequence: CDR1 MDHEN, CDR2 SYDVKM. The CDR3 is 13 residues long. V gave up 4 bases and J gave up 4 bases, with 10 bases separating them. DNA for the CDR3: TGTGCCAGCAGTTCGCGCCAGAGCACTGAAGCTTTCTTT. Its protein is CASSSRQSTEAFF.

The chain is built from TRBV5-1 and TRBJ2-5; 11 positions match TRBD2. The V gene end was trimmed by 0 bases and the J gene end by 2 bases; junction bases not matched to a gene: 3. Germline V gene data show CDR1 as SGHRS and CDR2 as YFSETQ. The CDR3 covers 16 residues. In DNA form, the CDR3 reads TGCGCCAGCAGCTTGGTTGCTAGCGGGGGGCAAGAGACCCAGTACTTC. The encoded protein is CASSLVASGGQETQYF.

V usage is TRBV19 and J usage is TRBJ1-4; tentatively, D is TRBD1 (5 bases). Trimming cost V 0 bases and J 7 bases, with 15 bases left between them. Looked up from germline, CDR1 is LNHDA and CDR2 is SQIVND (reference sequence). The CDR3 sequence is 16 residues long. The CDR3 sequence is CASSIDRGAWGEKLFF. The CDR3 DNA is TGTGCCAGTAGTATAGATCGCGGGGCTTGGGGTGAAAAACTGTTTTTT.

The chain couples TRBV2 to TRBJ1-2, with a possible D match to TRBD1 (5 bases). The length of the CDR3 is 16 residues. Germline V gene lookup returns CDR1 SNHLY and CDR2 FYNNEI. Trimming removed 3 bases at V and 4 bases at J, with 18 bases between. Here the CDR3 reads CASSESRGWLGYGYTF. DNA for the CDR3: TGTGCCAGCAGTGAGAGTAGGGGTTGGTTGGGCTATGGCTACACCTTC.

V usage is TRBV7-2 and J usage is TRBJ2-7; 8 nucleotides align to TRBD2. CDR1 and CDR2 (germline): SGHTA, FQGNSA. The V and J ends lost 5 bases and 2 bases, in that order; junction bases with no gene match: 5. CDR3 length: 14 residues. The DNA for the CDR3 is TGTGCCAGCAGCCCCCAAGCGGGGGCCTACGAGCAGTACTTC. It encodes CASSPQAGAYEQYF.

This clone ranks as medium-sized. The chain uses TRBV28 and TRBJ1-5, with TRBD1 matching over 9 bases. CDR1 is MDHEN and CDR2 is SYDVKM in the germline V gene. V was pared by 2 bases and J by 6 bases, with 5 bases of the junction left unmatched. The CDR3 is 15 amino acids. In nucleotides, the CDR3 is TGTGCCAGCAGTTTAGCTACAGGGGGCACTCAGCCCCAGCATTTT. Its translation: CASSLATGGTQPQHF.

The chain carries TRBV5-1 and TRBJ2-1; 8 positions match TRBD1. The CDR3 is 14 amino acids. Per the germline V gene, CDR1 is SGHRS and CDR2 is YFSETQ. Trimming at V came to 4 bases and at J to 4 bases, leaving 4 bases not matched to a gene. Written as DNA, the CDR3 is TGCGCCAGCAGCGGGACAGGTTTTTACAATGAGCAGTTCTTC. This codes for CASSGTGFYNEQFF.

The chain carries TRBV5-1 and TRBJ1-1; D ambiguous. Germline V gene sequence: CDR1 SGHRS, CDR2 YFSETQ. This CDR3 comprises 14 residues. Trimming left V 4 bases short and J 1 base short, with 11 bases between. CDR3 sequence (DNA): TGCGCCAGCAGCAGCATAGGCTGGAACACTGAAGCTTTCTTT. Encoded protein: CASSSIGWNTEAFF.

The rearrangement joins TRBV6-5 to TRBJ1-2; D is possibly TRBD1 (6 bases). Trimming shortened V by 5 bases and J by 5 bases, and 15 bases separated the two germline ends. Germline V gene data show CDR1 as MNHEY and CDR2 as SVGAGI. The CDR3 totals 14 residues. In nucleotides, the CDR3 is TGTGCCAGCAGTCCACTACAGGGTTTATATGGCTACACCTTC. This gives the protein CASSPLQGLYGYTF.

V usage is TRBV15 and J usage is TRBJ1-5; TRBD1 might be the D (5 bases). Trimming pared 6 bases from V and 6 bases from J, leaving 15 bases between. Germline V lookup: CDR1 LNHNV, CDR2 YYDKDF (reference sequence). The CDR3 spans 14 residues. The CDR3 region is CATSNDRRGQPQHF. The DNA for the CDR3 is TGTGCCACCAGTAATGATCGGAGGGGTCAGCCCCAGCATTTT.

This chain links TRBV6-4 with TRBJ2-3, with 12 positions matching TRBD2. The J segment lost 3 bases and the V segment lost 0 bases, leaving 1 base of the junction unmatched. The CDR3 extends over 16 amino acids. Germline CDR1 MRHNA, CDR2 SNTAGT. The CDR3 loop reads CASSDSTSGGTDTQYF. CDR3 nucleotide sequence: TGTGCCAGCAGTGACTCGACTAGCGGGGGTACAGATACGCAGTATTTT.

V gene TRBV6-4 combines with J gene TRBJ2-7; D may be TRBD2 (6 bases). V was shortened by 7 bases and J by 2 bases, with 24 bases between the two germline ends. CDR1 is MRHNA, CDR2 SNTAGT, per germline. The CDR3 length is 17 residues. The chain's CDR3 is CASIKTAGEDPPYEQYF. For the CDR3, the DNA is TGTGCCAGCATTAAAACAGCGGGTGAGGACCCACCCTACGAGCAGTACTTC.

Here the CDR3 DNA reads TGTGCCAGCAGCTTGGCAGTCTCACTGAACACTGAAGCTTTCTTT. Translated: CASSLAVSLNTEAFF. This chain links TRBV5-4 with TRBJ1-1; D is uncertain. Per the germline V gene, CDR1 is SGHNT and CDR2 is YYREEE (reference sequence). The CDR3 consists of 15 residues. V lost 0 bases and J 0 bases, leaving 9 bases between the germline ends. The complete variable domain, with remaining parts taken from reference TRBV5-4 and TRBJ1-1, reads ETGVTQSPTHLIKTRGQQVTLRCSSQSGHNTVSWYQQALGQGPQFIFQYYREEENGRGNFPPRFSGLQFPNYSSELNVNALELDDSALYLCASSLAVSLNTEAFFGQGTRLTVV.

The rearrangement links TRBV27 to TRBJ2-3; D might be TRBD1 (6 bases). The CDR3 runs 13 residues. V lost 5 bases to trimming and J lost 6 bases, with 12 bases between them. Germline V gene lookup returns CDR1 MNHEY and CDR2 SMNVEV (reference sequence). CDR3 sequence reads: CASSHRERDTQYF. The CDR3 coding sequence is TGTGCCAGCAGTCACAGGGAGCGCGATACGCAGTATTTT.

V usage is TRBV29-1 and J usage is TRBJ1-4; TRBD1 matches 7 bases. The CDR3 length is 13 residues. The V and J ends lost 5 bases and 11 bases, in that order; junction bases with no gene match: 11. Germline CDR1 is SQVTM and CDR2 is ANQGSEA. Here the CDR3 DNA reads TGCAGCGTTAGAAGGGACAGTGCTGGGAAACTGTTTTTT. Protein: CSVRRDSAGKLFF.

This clone was seen just once. The chain carries TRBV18 and TRBJ1-6, with D possibly TRBD1 on 6 matching bases. This CDR3 region has 14 residues. Germline loops: CDR1 KGHSH, CDR2 LQKENI. Trimming pared 6 bases from V and 7 bases from J, leaving 13 bases between. The CDR3 nucleotides are TGTGCCAGCTCCCTAGGAGGGGGGAATTCACCCCTCCACTTT. Its translation is CASSLGGGNSPLHF.

The chain links TRBV2 to TRBJ2-2; D is unresolved. CDR1 is SNHLY and CDR2 is FYNNEI in the germline V gene. This CDR3 comprises 14 residues. Between the trimmed V and J ends, which lost 7 bases and 1 base, there was a span of 10 bases. The CDR3 sequence is CASKSPLNTGELFF. The CDR3 DNA follows: TGTGCCAGCAAGAGCCCACTGAACACCGGGGAGCTGTTTTTT.

This clone appeared a single time. The chain uses TRBV18 and TRBJ1-1; 7 bases match TRBD1. Germline V gene data show CDR1 as KGHSH and CDR2 as LQKENI. V was clipped by 3 bases and J by 5 bases; unmatched bases: 6. There are 14 residues in the CDR3. The CDR3 loop reads CASSPRDRRTEAFF. As DNA, the CDR3 is TGTGCCAGCTCACCCCGGGACAGACGAACTGAAGCTTTCTTT.

This rearrangement joins TRBV3-1 (or the pseudogene TRBV3-2) to TRBJ2-3; D assignment may be TRBD1 or TRBD2 (6 bases each). Per germline, CDR1 LGHDT and CDR2 YNNKEL (reference sequence). V lost 0 bases, J lost 3 bases, and 13 bases lay in between. The CDR3 has 16 residues. The chain's CDR3 is CASSQDRGAGTDTQYF. The CDR3 DNA follows: TGTGCCAGCAGCCAAGATAGGGGGGCCGGTACAGATACGCAGTATTTT.

This chain connects TRBV20-1 to TRBJ2-2; 11 bases agree with TRBD2. CDR3 length: 16 amino acids. The V segment lost 3 bases and the J segment 0 bases; nucleotides outside the gene matches: 3. In germline, CDR1 is DFQATT, CDR2 SNEGSKA (reference sequence). CDR3 sequence (DNA): TGCAGTGCTAGTGTAGCGGGGGGGCCGAACACCGGGGAGCTGTTTTTT. Translating gives CSASVAGGPNTGELFF.